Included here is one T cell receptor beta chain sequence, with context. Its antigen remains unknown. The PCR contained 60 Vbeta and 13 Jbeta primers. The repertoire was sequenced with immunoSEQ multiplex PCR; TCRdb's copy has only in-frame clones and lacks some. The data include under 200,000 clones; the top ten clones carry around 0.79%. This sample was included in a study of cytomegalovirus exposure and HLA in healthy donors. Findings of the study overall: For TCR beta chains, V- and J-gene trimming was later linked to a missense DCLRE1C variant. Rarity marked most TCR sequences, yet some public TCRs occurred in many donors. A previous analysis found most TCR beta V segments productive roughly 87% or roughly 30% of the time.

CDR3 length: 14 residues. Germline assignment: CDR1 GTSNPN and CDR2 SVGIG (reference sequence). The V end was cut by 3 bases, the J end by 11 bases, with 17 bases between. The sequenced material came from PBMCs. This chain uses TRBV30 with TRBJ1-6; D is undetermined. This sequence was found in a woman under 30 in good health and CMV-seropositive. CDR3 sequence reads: CAWRRRGGGPPLHF. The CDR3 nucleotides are TGTGCCTGGAGACGGAGAGGCGGTGGTCCACCCCTCCACTTT.